The 2 T cell receptor beta chains below were found in one sample sequenced in a study of T cells in Graves' hyperthyroidism and ophthalmopathy (dated by TCRdb to about 2019). Libraries were prepared through multiplex PCR. TCRdb shows the sequencer as Illumina HiSeq 2000. TCR beta CDR3 regions were amplified from RNA transcripts. The first round of RT-PCR for the TCR CDR3 was performed with the HTBI primer set and the Qiagen OneStep RT-PCR kit. TCRdb cleaned the public reads at Q25 with fastp, built clones with MiXCR and kept in-frame beta chains. A single entry per CDR3 protein holds the most common genes and DNA from its merged rows. The sample table holds 330,000 or so distinct CDR3 sequences, of which roughly 18% were seen once. Clones ranked in the top ten supply 15% of the sample. Sequenced sample: blood. The origin of the receptors is a woman aged 40 to 50 with Graves' ophthalmopathy.

This clonotype was detected ten times or more. The chain carries TRBV2 and TRBJ2-6, with unresolved D. The CDR3 is 20 amino acids. The V gene's germline CDR1 is SNHLY and CDR2 FYNNEI. V was trimmed by 0 bases and J by 8 bases, leaving 26 bases between them. CDR3 DNA: TGTGCCAGCAGTGAAGCGTTTATATCCGGGCAGGCTCTCGGTACCAACGTCCTGACTTTC. Translation: CASSEAFISGQALGTNVLTF.

In its sample, this clonotype was seen many times. The rearrangement uses TRBV27 and TRBJ2-7; 7 nucleotides match TRBD1. This CDR3 contains 14 residues. Germline assignment: CDR1 MNHEY and CDR2 SMNVEV (reference sequence). The J segment lost 3 bases and the V segment lost 4 bases, leaving 6 bases of the junction unmatched. The DNA of the CDR3 is TGTGCCAGCAGTTCGTCCGGGACAGACTACGAGCAGTACTTC. Protein sequence: CASSSSGTDYEQYF.